Here is one T cell receptor beta chain with its context. Per the study methods: Reference gene primer amplification gave nucleated cell count estimates. Sequencing was performed with immunoSEQ multiplex PCR; in TCRdb, only in-frame clones are kept and a portion is missing. Clonal size and the V and J genes are those of that table, whereas D and trimming came from the DNA. The table includes about 430,000 clones, over 85% detected once. The record originates from a study of blood T cell repertoires in COVID-19. Overall study: T cells, B-cell-depleted T cells, or PBMCs provided the cDNA or gDNA that served as material.

The germline V gene has CDR1 LGHDT and CDR2 YNNKEL (reference sequence). The length of the CDR3 is 13 residues. Deletions cut 4 bases from V and 5 bases from J, with 12 bases between. The chain carries TRBV3-1 (or the pseudogene TRBV3-2) and TRBJ2-7; D might be TRBD2 (5 bases). Input material: peripheral blood. The TCR comes from a man younger than 30 with COVID-19, enrolled during active disease. CDR3 nucleotides: TGTGCCAGCAGCCGACGGGGAAGTGACGAGCAGTACTTC. This encodes CASSRRGSDEQYF.